What follows are 27 T cell receptor beta chains derived from one specimen sequenced in a study of T cell changes during pregnancy in multiple sclerosis. Using immunoSEQ multiplex PCR, the repertoire was profiled, and TCRdb retains in-frame clones only, with some absent. This sample has around 50,000 clones, with approximately 92% found just once. Sequences were derived from CD4+ T cells from peripheral blood mononuclear cells, sampled after pregnancy. The receptors come from a female donor with multiple sclerosis, enrolled in a pregnancy study.

V is TRBV4-2 and J is TRBJ2-3, with a possible D match to TRBD2 (7 bases). The CDR3 consists of 14 residues. CDR1 and CDR2 (germline): LGHNA, YNFKEQ. The V end was cut by 6 bases, the J end by 5 bases, with 15 bases between. The chain's CDR3 is CASSKGGDEDTQYF. CDR3 DNA sequence: TGTGCCAGCAGTAAGGGGGGGGATGAAGATACGCAGTATTTT.

This sequence joins TRBV19 and TRBJ2-1; 7 nucleotides match TRBD1. This CDR3 spans 16 amino acids. Unmatched junction bases numbered 15, after V lost 6 bases and J lost 7 bases. Per germline, CDR1 LNHDA and CDR2 SQIVND (reference sequence). CDR3 sequence: CASSNNRGMGDNEQFF. The CDR3 DNA is TGTGCCAGTAGCAATAACAGGGGCATGGGTGATAATGAGCAGTTCTTC.

The chain couples TRBV19 to TRBJ2-2; 7 nucleotides line up with TRBD2. Per germline, CDR1 LNHDA and CDR2 SQIVND (reference sequence). The ends lost 6 bases at V and 2 bases at J; junction bases unmatched: 6. The CDR3 is made up of 15 amino acids. CDR3 in amino acids: CASRMGLTNTGELFF. Here the CDR3 DNA reads TGTGCCAGTAGGATGGGACTAACCAACACCGGGGAGCTGTTTTTT.

The chain links TRBV4-3 to TRBJ2-3; 16 nucleotides align to TRBD2. This CDR3 comprises 21 residues. V shed 3 bases, J shed 2 bases, and the junction held 14 bases outside the gene matches. CDR1 is LGHNA and CDR2 is YSLEER in the germline V gene. This CDR3 is CASSQPKGLAGGRFFTDTQYF. CDR3 DNA: TGCGCCAGCAGCCAGCCCAAGGGACTAGCGGGGGGGCGGTTTTTCACAGATACGCAGTATTTT.

The chain uses TRBV5-4 and TRBJ2-1, with 8 bases identical to TRBD2. The CDR3 consists of 15 residues. The germline gives CDR1 SGHNT, CDR2 YYREEE (reference sequence). Trimming took 2 bases from V and 6 from J; bases not matched to a gene: 7. The CDR3 reads CASSFRGGSSNEQFF. For the CDR3, the DNA is TGTGCCAGCAGCTTTCGGGGGGGTAGTAGCAATGAGCAGTTCTTC.

DNA for the CDR3: TGTGCCAGCAGCTTGAGGGAGGCTGAGCAGTTCTTC. Translation gives CASSLREAEQFF. The rearrangement joins TRBV5-6 to TRBJ2-1, with a possible D match to TRBD2 (6 bases). V was cut by 1 base and J by 9 bases, with 8 bases left in between. Germline CDR1 is SGHDT and CDR2 is YYEEEE. The CDR3 consists of 12 residues.

This rearrangement joins TRBV7-3 to TRBJ2-1, with TRBD1 matching 7 bases. The CDR3 loop spans 15 amino acids. With V trimmed by 4 bases and J by 3 bases, 6 bases remained unmatched. CDR1 is SGHTA, CDR2 FQGTGA, per germline. The CDR3 coding sequence is TGTGCCAGCAGCTCTGAAGGGACAGTCTACAATGAGCAGTTCTTC. Translating gives CASSSEGTVYNEQFF.

The chain joins TRBV5-8 to TRBJ2-3; TRBD2 aligns across 8 bases. V trimming: 0 bases; J trimming: 5 bases; junction bases outside the gene matches: 8. CDR1 is SGHTS and CDR2 is YDEGEE in the germline V gene. The CDR3 length is 16 residues. CDR3 in DNA: TGTGCCAGCAGCTTGGGGACTAGCAGTCGCGGAGATACGCAGTATTTT. Residues: CASSLGTSSRGDTQYF.

This chain's CDR3 is CASSQVSEEAQYF. In DNA, the CDR3 is TGTGCCAGCAGCCAAGTCTCAGAAGAGGCGCAGTATTTT. The gene calls are TRBV4-2 and TRBJ2-3; D unresolved. There are 13 residues in the CDR3. Germline CDR1 and CDR2: LGHNA and YNFKEQ. With 1 base removed from V and 10 bases from J, the gap between germline ends came to 12 bases.

The V and J genes are TRBV5-4 and TRBJ2-7; 13 bases agree with TRBD2. V dropped 4 bases and J dropped 6; count of bases not matched to a gene: 4. Germline V gene lookup returns CDR1 SGHNT and CDR2 YYREEE (reference sequence). The CDR3 runs to 14 residues. The CDR3 spells CASSRTSGGIEQYF. In DNA, the CDR3 is TGTGCCAGCAGCAGGACTAGCGGGGGTATCGAGCAGTACTTC. Full variable domain (rest looked up from reference TRBV5-4 and TRBJ2-7): ETGVTQSPTHLIKTRGQQVTLRCSSQSGHNTVSWYQQALGQGPQFIFQYYREEENGRGNFPPRFSGLQFPNYSSELNVNALELDDSALYLCASSRTSGGIEQYFGPGTRLTVT.

This chain connects TRBV18 to TRBJ1-2; 7 bases are shared with TRBD1. The germline V gene has CDR1 KGHSH and CDR2 LQKENI. This CDR3 region has 13 residues. With 5 bases clipped from V and 2 bases from J, the junction kept 2 bases outside the gene matches. CDR3 bases: TGTGCCAGCTCAGGGGACAGAAACTATGGCTACACCTTC. It codes for CASSGDRNYGYTF.

This clone has just one count. The chain joins TRBV7-9 to TRBJ2-5, with D tentatively TRBD2 (5 bases). Germline V lookup: CDR1 SEHNR, CDR2 FQNEAQ (reference sequence). The CDR3 covers 14 residues. Trimming pared 3 bases from V and 5 bases from J, leaving 13 bases between. Written as DNA, the CDR3 is TGTGCCAGCAGCTTGAAGGGTTTAGCGGAGACCCAGTACTTC. Its protein product is CASSLKGLAETQYF.

J is TRBJ1-1 and V is TRBV27, with 7 bases that match TRBD1. Germline V gene data show CDR1 as MNHEY and CDR2 as SMNVEV (reference sequence). V shed 7 bases, J shed 1 base, and the junction held 9 bases outside the gene matches. The CDR3 extends over 15 amino acids. The CDR3: CASNYGTERNTEAFF. The DNA of the CDR3 is TGTGCCAGCAATTATGGGACAGAGAGGAACACTGAAGCTTTCTTT.

The V and J genes are TRBV15 and TRBJ2-3, with 10 bases aligning to TRBD2. CDR3 length equals 16 residues. Trimming at V came to 1 base and at J to 2 bases, leaving 3 bases not matched to a gene. Per the germline V gene, CDR1 is LNHNV and CDR2 is YYDKDF (reference sequence). CDR3 sequence (DNA): TGTGCCACCAGCAGAGGGACTAGCGGAATCACAGATACGCAGTATTTT. It translates to CATSRGTSGITDTQYF.

The J gene is TRBJ2-3, the V gene TRBV19, with TRBD2 matching 9 bases. J was trimmed by 14 bases and V by 7 bases; bases with no gene match: 19. CDR3 length: 15 residues. The germline CDR1 and CDR2 sequences are LNHDA and SQIVND (reference sequence). This CDR3 is CASTTIQAGGEKRYF. The CDR3 DNA follows: TGTGCCAGTACCACAATTCAAGCGGGGGGCGAGAAACGGTATTTT.

This clone was detected only once. This chain links TRBV4-2 with TRBJ2-1; 10 bases align to TRBD2. After removal of 5 bases from V and 5 bases from J, the junction contained 6 bases not matched to a gene. Per germline, CDR1 LGHNA and CDR2 YNFKEQ. This CDR3 has 15 residues. The chain's CDR3 is CASSESGTSDNEQFF. In nucleotides, the CDR3 is TGTGCCAGCAGCGAGTCCGGGACTAGCGACAATGAGCAGTTCTTC.

The chain is built from TRBV30 and TRBJ1-3; the match to TRBD1 covers 11 bases. V dropped 7 bases and J dropped 0; count of bases not matched to a gene: 8. The CDR3 has 16 amino acids. From germline, CDR1 is GTSNPN and CDR2 SVGIG (reference sequence). The CDR3 spells CASGTGGSSSGNTIYF. CDR3 nucleotides: TGTGCCTCCGGGACAGGGGGTTCTAGCTCTGGAAACACCATATATTTT.

This rearrangement joins TRBV29-1 to TRBJ2-3; TRBD2 agrees at 11 bases. V was pared by 0 bases and J by 2 bases, with 4 bases of the junction left unmatched. Germline V CDR1 and CDR2: SQVTM, ANQGSEA. The CDR3 has 16 residues. The CDR3 spells CSVEDLAGGITDTQYF. CDR3 nucleotides: TGCAGCGTTGAAGACTTAGCGGGGGGGATCACAGATACGCAGTATTTT.

V usage is TRBV6-5 and J usage is TRBJ2-1; 9 bases agree with TRBD1. The CDR3 is 15 residues long. Trimming removed 5 bases from V and 8 bases from J; junction bases left unmatched: 10. Germline values: CDR1 MNHEY, CDR2 SVGAGI. CDR3 sequence (DNA): TGTGCCAGCAGTCCCGGACAGGGGATTGGCTATGAGCAGTTCTTC. Protein sequence: CASSPGQGIGYEQFF.

The chain uses TRBV6-1 and TRBJ1-3; TRBD1 matches 9 bases. V was pared by 3 bases and J by 0 bases, with 3 bases of the junction left unmatched. The CDR3 is 16 amino acids. Germline CDR1 reads MNHNS; CDR2 reads SASEGT. The CDR3 here is CASSDPGQGSGNTIYF. The CDR3, as DNA: TGTGCCAGCAGTGACCCGGGACAGGGCTCTGGAAACACCATATATTTT.

V gene TRBV5-1 combines with J gene TRBJ2-3, with 12 positions matching TRBD2. There are 18 residues in the CDR3. Germline CDR1 reads SGHRS; CDR2 reads YFSETQ. J lost 6 bases, V lost 0 bases, and 11 bases had no gene match. In DNA, the CDR3 is TGCGCCAGCAGCTTGGGGCTAGCGGGGGGGCCGATTTCGGATACGCAGTATTTT. This codes for CASSLGLAGGPISDTQYF.

This chain links TRBV2 with TRBJ1-1, with TRBD1 identical over 8 bases. Trimming at V came to 3 bases and at J to 5 bases, leaving 11 bases not matched to a gene. The CDR3 totals 16 residues. Per germline, CDR1 SNHLY and CDR2 FYNNEI. The CDR3 DNA reads TGTGCCAGCAGTGAGGAATGGACAGGGAGGGGAACTGAAGCTTTCTTT. Amino acids: CASSEEWTGRGTEAFF.

As for this clone: The same CDR3 arises from other DNA sequences in this sample as well. The chain is built from TRBV2 and TRBJ1-1, with D unclear. Trimming removed 4 bases at V and 1 base at J, with 4 bases between. CDR1 is SNHLY, CDR2 FYNNEI, per germline. The CDR3 has 12 residues. The CDR3 here is CASSAGNTEAFF. Here the CDR3 DNA reads TGTGCCAGCAGTGCCGGGAACACTGAAGCTTTCTTT.

The chain links TRBV6-5 to TRBJ1-6, with D unresolved. There are 15 residues in the CDR3. Trimming removed 5 bases from V and 2 bases from J, with 10 bases in between. Germline CDR1 is MNHEY and CDR2 is SVGAGI. CDR3 residues: CASSLDTAYNSPLHF. The CDR3 DNA sequence: TGTGCCAGCAGTCTCGACACTGCCTATAATTCACCCCTCCACTTT.

In DNA, the CDR3 is TGTGCCAGCAGCTTCGACAGGGTGTCACCCCTCCACTTT. Translation: CASSFDRVSPLHF. J is TRBJ1-6 and V is TRBV7-6; 7 nucleotides align to TRBD1. The CDR3 extends over 13 amino acids. The germline V gene has CDR1 SGHVS and CDR2 FNYEAQ. V was pared by 3 bases and J by 10 bases, with 3 bases of the junction left unmatched. Looking up the rest from reference TRBV7-6 and TRBJ1-6 gives the full variable domain: GAGVSQSPRYKVTKRGQDVALRCDPISGHVSLYWYRQALGQGPEFLTYFNYEAQQDKSGLPNDRFSAERPEGSISTLTIQRTEQRDSAMYRCASSFDRVSPLHFGNGTRLTVT.

The chain recombines TRBV30 with TRBJ2-7; 8 nucleotides agree with TRBD1. V dropped 3 bases and J dropped 6; count of bases not matched to a gene: 10. CDR3 length equals 14 residues. CDR1 and CDR2 from the germline V gene are GTSNPN and SVGIG (reference sequence). CDR3 sequence (DNA): TGTGCCTGGAGATCCCCCGGACAGGGTGCCGAGCAGTACTTC. It encodes CAWRSPGQGAEQYF.

The chain employs TRBV7-3 and TRBJ1-1, with D perhaps TRBD1 (5 bases). Germline-derived CDR1 and CDR2 are SGHTA and FQGTGA. The CDR3 totals 13 residues. The V and J ends lost 5 bases and 8 bases respectively, with 15 bases between them. The CDR3 DNA reads TGTGCCAGCAGCCTCCAGGGAGGGTCCGAAGCTTTCTTT. Residues: CASSLQGGSEAFF.